The 32 T cell receptor beta chains reported below all come from one sample, sequenced in a study of blood T cell repertoires in COVID-19. Assay: immunoSEQ multiplex PCR; the TCRdb copy retains only in-frame clones and omits some. The data contain about 150,000 clones, almost 90% of them singletons. Material for sequencing was peripheral blood. These receptors were taken from a human donor in a cohort sampled during active COVID-19.

The rearrangement uses TRBV6-2 or TRBV6-3 and TRBJ2-7; 7 bases match TRBD1. The CDR3 has 17 amino acids. Germline V lookup: CDR1 MNHEY, CDR2 SVGEGT. J was trimmed by 6 bases and V by 2 bases; bases with no gene match: 16. CDR3 protein: CASSYPGHTGVRGEQYF. Written as DNA, the CDR3 is TGTGCCAGCAGTTACCCCGGACACACAGGGGTTAGGGGCGAGCAGTACTTC.

The chain employs TRBV30 and TRBJ2-3, with 11 nucleotides matching TRBD2. The CDR3 has 15 amino acids. V shed 7 bases, J shed 2 bases, and the junction held 8 bases outside the gene matches. The germline gives CDR1 GTSNPN, CDR2 SVGIG (reference sequence). The DNA for the CDR3 is TGTGCCTCCATAAGACTAGCGGGGACCACAGATACGCAGTATTTT. Its translation: CASIRLAGTTDTQYF.

V and J are TRBV24-1 and TRBJ2-1; 9 bases match TRBD2. Germline V gene data show CDR1 as KGHDR and CDR2 as SFDVKD. Losses at the gene ends were 5 bases for V and 2 bases for J; bases not matched to a gene: 3. CDR3 size: 15 residues. The CDR3 protein is CATSAASGAYNEQFF. Here the CDR3 DNA reads TGTGCCACCAGTGCGGCTAGCGGGGCCTACAATGAGCAGTTCTTC.

CDR3 sequence (DNA): TGTGCCAGCAGTTTCGGACAGGGACTCTATGGCTACACCTTC. This encodes CASSFGQGLYGYTF. The chain uses TRBV27 and TRBJ1-2, with TRBD1 matching over 8 bases. The CDR3 covers 14 residues. Unmatched junction bases numbered 4, after V lost 3 bases and J lost 4 bases. Per germline, CDR1 MNHEY and CDR2 SMNVEV (reference sequence).

There are a few counts of this clone. The rearrangement joins TRBV6-5 to TRBJ2-2; perhaps TRBD2 as D (7 bases). The V and J ends lost 4 bases and 5 bases respectively, with 17 bases between them. CDR3 length: 16 residues. Germline V gives CDR1 MNHEY, CDR2 SVGAGI. CDR3 nucleotide sequence: TGTGCCAGCAGTTCCCACCGGGGGCGGGGGACCGGGGAGCTGTTTTTT. Its translation is CASSSHRGRGTGELFF.

J is TRBJ2-2 and V is TRBV7-3, with 8 bases aligning to TRBD2. Germline V gene sequence: CDR1 SGHTA, CDR2 FQGTGA. Unmatched junction bases numbered 4, after V lost 8 bases and J lost 2 bases. The CDR3 contains 14 residues. The DNA of the CDR3 is TGTGCCAGCCGACTAGCGATAAACACCGGGGAGCTGTTTTTT. Its translation is CASRLAINTGELFF.

The rearrangement joins TRBV29-1 to TRBJ2-2, with TRBD2 identical over 10 bases. Germline V lookup: CDR1 SQVTM, CDR2 ANQGSEA. V lost 6 bases, J lost 5 bases, and 6 bases stayed unmatched. The CDR3 consists of 14 residues. Here the CDR3 DNA reads TGCAGCGTCGGCGCGACTAGCGGGACCGGGGAGCTGTTTTTT. Amino acids: CSVGATSGTGELFF.

The rearrangement joins TRBV5-1 to TRBJ2-7; D not resolved. V lost 0 bases to trimming and J lost 2 bases, with 12 bases between them. The CDR3 has 15 residues. Germline-derived CDR1 and CDR2 are SGHRS and YFSETQ. CDR3 sequence (DNA): TGCGCCAGCAGCTTGGCCGCAGGATCAGCCTACGAGCAGTACTTC. As protein: CASSLAAGSAYEQYF.

The J gene is TRBJ1-5, the V gene TRBV18; TRBD1 aligns across 7 bases. Trimming cost V 1 base and J 2 bases; bases outside gene matches: 11. This CDR3 contains 18 residues. CDR1 is KGHSH, CDR2 LQKENI, per germline. CDR3 bases: TGTGCCAGCTCACCACTGGGGGACAGTTACGAAGGCAATCAGCCCCAGCATTTT. Translated, it gives CASSPLGDSYEGNQPQHF.

This chain connects TRBV15 to TRBJ1-1, with TRBD1 matching 12 bases. Germline CDR1 and CDR2: LNHNV and YYDKDF (reference sequence). The CDR3 spans 15 residues. The V segment lost 2 bases and the J segment 4 bases; nucleotides outside the gene matches: 2. DNA of the CDR3: TGTGCCACCAGCAGAATGGGACAGGGGGCCACTGAAGCTTTCTTT. Its protein product is CATSRMGQGATEAFF.

V gene TRBV7-3 combines with J gene TRBJ2-1, with D possibly being TRBD2 (5 bases). V shed 2 bases and J shed 2 bases, with 13 bases lying between them. This CDR3 is built from 16 residues. Germline lookup yields CDR1 SGHTA and CDR2 FQGTGA. Written as DNA, the CDR3 is TGTGCCAGCAGCTTAGAGAGCGGTTTAACCTACAATGAGCAGTTCTTC. This encodes CASSLESGLTYNEQFF.

The rearrangement joins TRBV10-1 to TRBJ1-1; D is unresolved. Germline V gene sequence: CDR1 WNHNN, CDR2 SYGVQD (reference sequence). CDR3 length: 13 residues. Trimming removed 6 bases from V and 3 bases from J, with 11 bases in between. As DNA, the CDR3 is TGCGCCAGCAGGCAACGGAGCGACACTGAAGCTTTCTTT. Translated: CASRQRSDTEAFF.

The chain carries TRBV28 and TRBJ2-1; D might be TRBD2 (6 bases). Germline V gives CDR1 MDHEN, CDR2 SYDVKM. The V end was cut by 3 bases, the J end by 5 bases, with 17 bases between. The CDR3 sequence is 16 residues long. In DNA form, the CDR3 reads TGTGCCAGCAGTTTTATGGGGGGTAGCGGACACAATGAGCAGTTCTTC. This sequence encodes CASSFMGGSGHNEQFF. Together with reference TRBV28 and TRBJ2-1, the CDR3 gives the full variable domain: DVKVTQSSRYLVKRTGEKVFLECVQDMDHENMFWYRQDPGLGLRLIYFSYDVKMKEKGDIPEGYSVSREKKERFSLILESASTNQTSMYLCASSFMGGSGHNEQFFGPGTRLTVL.

V usage is TRBV7-9 and J usage is TRBJ1-1; D unresolved. V shed 6 bases and J shed 5 bases, with 19 bases lying between them. The CDR3 is 15 residues long. Germline CDR1 is SEHNR and CDR2 is FQNEAQ (reference sequence). The CDR3 spells CASSPTRVGKTEAFF. The CDR3 DNA reads as TGTGCCAGCAGTCCCACTAGAGTAGGGAAGACTGAAGCTTTCTTT.

This clone occurred once. The rearrangement links TRBV7-2 to TRBJ2-3, with 11 bases aligning to TRBD2. The CDR3 contains 15 residues. Germline-derived CDR1 and CDR2 are SGHTA and FQGNSA. The junction had 8 bases not matched to a gene; V was cut back by 8 bases and J by 4 bases. The CDR3: CASGTSGGVADTQYF. The CDR3 coding sequence is TGTGCCAGCGGAACTAGCGGGGGTGTCGCAGATACGCAGTATTTT.

The chain uses TRBV27 and TRBJ2-2, with 11 nucleotides matching TRBD1. V dropped 6 bases and J dropped 4; count of bases not matched to a gene: 16. CDR1 and CDR2 (germline): MNHEY, SMNVEV (reference sequence). CDR3 length: 19 residues. The CDR3 protein is CASSKYSGQGARLTGELFF. The CDR3 nucleotides read TGTGCCAGCAGCAAATATTCAGGACAGGGGGCCCGTCTCACCGGGGAGCTGTTTTTT.

The chain is built from TRBV6-5 and TRBJ2-1, with D unclear. The CDR3 consists of 13 residues. Germline loops: CDR1 MNHEY, CDR2 SVGAGI. V lost 4 bases and J lost 4, with 8 bases in between. CDR3 sequence: CASSLTLYNEQFF. The CDR3 DNA follows: TGTGCCAGCAGTTTGACATTATACAATGAGCAGTTCTTC.

The rearrangement uses TRBV3-1 (or the pseudogene TRBV3-2) and TRBJ2-3, with 7 bases identical to TRBD2. The CDR3 is made up of 14 amino acids. The V segment lost 0 bases and the J segment 13 bases; nucleotides outside the gene matches: 10. The germline gives CDR1 LGHDT, CDR2 YNNKEL (reference sequence). DNA for the CDR3: TGTGCCAGCAGCCAAGATCTTGGCGGGGGAAAAGAGTATTTT. It encodes CASSQDLGGGKEYF.

CDR3 sequence reads: CASSLGRDRGLEDTQYF. CDR3 sequence (DNA): TGTGCCAGCAGCTTAGGCCGGGACAGGGGGCTGGAAGATACGCAGTATTTT. The chain joins TRBV7-2 to TRBJ2-3, with 12 bases matching TRBD1. CDR1 is SGHTA, CDR2 FQGNSA, per germline. The CDR3 sequence is 17 residues long. Trimming removed 1 base from V and 5 bases from J; junction bases left unmatched: 7.

The J gene is TRBJ2-7, the V gene TRBV29-1; D unclear. V was shortened by 4 bases and J by 3 bases, with 13 bases between the two germline ends. Germline V CDR1 and CDR2: SQVTM, ANQGSEA. The CDR3 extends over 13 amino acids. CDR3 DNA sequence: TGCAGCGTTGGGCCTAGGAAGATCTACGAGCAGTACTTC. Protein product: CSVGPRKIYEQYF.

The V call is TRBV7-3, the J call TRBJ2-5, with a possible D match to TRBD2 (6 bases). V shed 5 bases and J shed 5 bases, with 21 bases lying between them. This CDR3 spans 16 amino acids. Germline V gene data show CDR1 as SGHTA and CDR2 as FQGTGA. Here the CDR3 reads CASSRWRGGLLETQYF. CDR3 DNA: TGTGCCAGCAGCAGGTGGCGGGGTGGCCTACTCGAGACCCAGTACTTC.

The CDR3 loop is CASSSYRGGPYRDTEAFF. In DNA, the CDR3 is TGTGCCAGCAGCTCGTATAGGGGTGGGCCCTATAGAGACACTGAAGCTTTCTTT. The chain uses TRBV11-2 and TRBJ1-1; D might be TRBD1 (5 bases). Germline V gene sequence: CDR1 SGHAT, CDR2 FQNNGV. Trimming took off 4 bases at V and 3 bases at J, with 24 bases between the two ends. The CDR3 is 18 amino acids.

The chain employs TRBV30 and TRBJ1-4; perhaps TRBD1 as D (6 bases). V was pared by 4 bases and J by 5 bases, with 14 bases between. Germline V lookup: CDR1 GTSNPN, CDR2 SVGIG (reference sequence). This CDR3 spans 14 amino acids. CDR3 DNA sequence: TGTGCCTGGAAAAAGACAGGTTCCAATGAAAAACTGTTTTTT. Amino acid sequence: CAWKKTGSNEKLFF. The full variable domain, with the rest looked up from reference TRBV30 and TRBJ1-4, is SQTIHQWPATLVQPVGSPLSLECTVEGTSNPNLYWYRQAAGRGLQLLFYSVGIGQISSEVPQNLSASRPQDRQFILSSKKLLLSDSGFYLCAWKKTGSNEKLFFGSGTQLSVL.

The rearrangement links TRBV2 to TRBJ1-5; D ambiguous. This CDR3 has 13 residues. V shed 6 bases and J shed 6 bases, with 12 bases lying between them. Looked up from germline, CDR1 is SNHLY and CDR2 is FYNNEI. The CDR3: CASSYRGSQPQHF. The CDR3 DNA follows: TGTGCCAGCAGCTACCGGGGAAGTCAGCCCCAGCATTTT.

The V and J genes are TRBV7-8 and TRBJ2-7; D is perhaps TRBD1 (6 bases). Germline V gene sequence: CDR1 SGHVS, CDR2 FQNEAQ. The V end was cut by 1 base, the J end by 3 bases, with 13 bases between. There are 15 residues in the CDR3. In DNA, the CDR3 is TGTGCCAGCAGCTTAGGAGGGGGATTAAACTACGAGCAGTACTTC. It yields the protein CASSLGGGLNYEQYF.

The V gene is TRBV5-4, the J gene TRBJ2-7; 9 bases align to TRBD1. CDR3 size: 15 residues. With V trimmed by 2 bases and J by 5 bases, 8 bases remained unmatched. The germline V gene has CDR1 SGHNT and CDR2 YYREEE (reference sequence). The CDR3 loop reads CASSFPGTGYNEQYF. The CDR3 nucleotides are TGTGCCAGCAGCTTTCCCGGGACAGGGTATAACGAGCAGTACTTC. The variable domain in full, with the rest retrieved from reference TRBV5-4 and TRBJ2-7, is ETGVTQSPTHLIKTRGQQVTLRCSSQSGHNTVSWYQQALGQGPQFIFQYYREEENGRGNFPPRFSGLQFPNYSSELNVNALELDDSALYLCASSFPGTGYNEQYFGPGTRLTVT.

The chain has TRBV4-2 and TRBJ1-1, with 7 nucleotides matching TRBD1. The V gene end was trimmed by 5 bases and the J gene end by 7 bases; junction bases not matched to a gene: 10. The CDR3 has 14 amino acids. Germline CDR1 reads LGHNA; CDR2 reads YNFKEQ. The CDR3 here is CASSFDRVEGEAFF. The DNA for the CDR3 is TGTGCCAGCAGCTTCGACAGGGTTGAGGGTGAAGCTTTCTTT.

The V and J genes are TRBV4-3 and TRBJ2-7; tentatively, D is TRBD1 (6 bases). Germline V gene data show CDR1 as LGHNA and CDR2 as YSLEER. Trimming took 1 base from V and 6 from J, leaving 16 bases between them. The CDR3 extends over 15 amino acids. DNA of the CDR3: TGCGCCAGCAGCCAAGTTGCAGGGGAAGGATCCGAGCAGTACTTC. Its translation is CASSQVAGEGSEQYF.

The J gene is TRBJ2-2, the V gene TRBV7-3; D is unclear. The ends were cut back, 1 base at V and 2 bases at J, with 5 bases in the middle. Germline CDR1 SGHTA, CDR2 FQGTGA. The CDR3 loop spans 14 amino acids. CDR3 residues: CASSLRQNTGELFF. The CDR3 DNA is TGTGCCAGCAGCTTAAGGCAAAACACCGGGGAGCTGTTTTTT.

The J gene is TRBJ2-5, the V gene TRBV7-2; D possibly corresponds to TRBD2 (5 bases). The CDR3 is made up of 14 amino acids. V lost 2 bases to trimming and J lost 5 bases, with 12 bases between them. Germline V gene sequence: CDR1 SGHTA, CDR2 FQGNSA. Here the CDR3 reads CASSLSRAGETQYF. Here the CDR3 DNA reads TGTGCCAGCAGCTTATCGAGGGCTGGGGAGACCCAGTACTTC.

This clone was recorded only once. V usage is TRBV5-4 and J usage is TRBJ2-5; D unclear. V shed 4 bases and J shed 4 bases, with 14 bases lying between them. Germline V lookup: CDR1 SGHNT, CDR2 YYREEE (reference sequence). The length of the CDR3 is 14 residues. In DNA form, the CDR3 reads TGTGCCAGCAGCCCGACTCATCCTCCAGAGACCCAGTACTTC. Its translation is CASSPTHPPETQYF.

The CDR3 DNA reads TGCAGCGCATTAGCGGACTCCTACGAGCAGTACTTC. Protein sequence: CSALADSYEQYF. The chain uses TRBV29-1 and TRBJ2-7; maybe TRBD2 (6 bases). The germline V gene encodes CDR1 SQVTM and CDR2 ANQGSEA. CDR3 length: 12 amino acids. V lost 7 bases and J lost 0, with 10 bases in between.